This TCR beta chain originates from a study of cytomegalovirus exposure and HLA in healthy donors. Overall study findings and caveats: The investigators catalogued about 170 TCR beta chains as cytomegalovirus-associated.

This CDR3 contains 12 residues. The V end was cut by 4 bases, the J end by 2 bases, with 8 bases between. Germline V lookup: CDR1 GTSNPN, CDR2 SVGIG (reference sequence). PCR primers comprised 60 Vbeta and 13 Jbeta primers. Profiled with immunoSEQ multiplex PCR; TCRdb holds only in-frame clones, not every one. The table includes 50,000 or so clones, approximately 65% detected once. This clone was picked up a small number of times. The target antigen is unknown. The rearrangement joins TRBV30 to TRBJ1-2; no reliable D call. The sequence was collected from a man aged 25 to 45 in good health and CMV-seronegative. Input material: PBMCs. As DNA, the CDR3 is TGTGCCTGGACAATGGAGAACTATGGCTACACCTTC. The encoded protein is CAWTMENYGYTF.